This T cell receptor beta chain stems from a study of human T cells and chemical hapten exposure. The CDR3 sequence is 13 residues long. CDR1 MNHNY and CDR2 SVGAGI come from the germline V gene (reference sequence). V was cut by 2 bases and J by 4 bases, with 9 bases left in between. This clonotype appeared many times. Time point denoted: patch test 1, 2 weeks after DPC sensitization. The sample's treatment: therapeutic diphenylcyclopropenone sensitization with weekly scalp DPC. TCRdb used MiXCR to reprocess the RACE reads, holding one entry per CDR3 protein. The sample contains some 49,000 distinct CDR3 sequences, about a tenth of which appear only once.

V gene TRBV6-6 combines with J gene TRBJ2-7; no definite D call. Sequencing was performed on whole blood, taken in connection with sensitization to the hapten diphenylcyclopropenone (DPC). This sequence originates from a woman between 45 and 60 years old with alopecia areata. Some clones in this sample may be carry-over from other donors' samples. The CDR3 bases are TGTGCCAGCAGTTACAGGGATTCGTACGAGCAGTACTTC. Translation: CASSYRDSYEQYF.